A single TCR beta chain is shown here with its context. The antigen is not known. Healthy bone marrow donors supplied every sample. This sample was included in a study of cytomegalovirus exposure and HLA in healthy donors. General observations from the study: V- and J-gene trimming of TCR beta was linked (in a later analysis) to a missense DCLRE1C variant. Clonal expansion, a later analysis showed, was greater in HLA-associated TCR beta chains than in equally common others.

This PCR relied on a set of 60 Vbeta primers and 13 Jbeta primers. The repertoire was sequenced with immunoSEQ multiplex PCR; TCRdb's copy has only in-frame clones and lacks some. The data hold some 160,000 clones, with approximately 80% observed a single time. Material for sequencing was PBMCs. This TCR came from a man aged 50 to 59 in good health and CMV-seropositive.

For the CDR3, the DNA is TGCGCCAACGACAGGCCAAACACTGAAGCTTTCTTT. It translates to CANDRPNTEAFF. The chain links TRBV10-1 to TRBJ1-1; weak D call: TRBD1 (6 bases). This CDR3 spans 12 amino acids. V was trimmed by 10 bases and J by 2 bases, leaving 11 bases between them. Germline V gene sequence: CDR1 WNHNN, CDR2 SYGVQD (reference sequence).